This T cell receptor (beta chain) was captured by sequencing in a study of T cell responses to AZD1222 COVID-19 vaccine. Study findings and constraints: Nearly half of spike-specific TCRs reportedly target variant regions that are unmutated in the B.1.351 and B.1.1.7 variants. CD4 TCRs associated with vaccination spanned spike, dominating at 160-218 and 743-854. The donors showed a predominance of white British ancestry and of females, with possible underestimation of clonal diversity.

The CDR3 is 13 amino acids. The V end was cut by 5 bases, the J end by 2 bases, with 7 bases between. The germline CDR1 and CDR2 sequences are KGHDR and SFDVKD. Sequencing was performed with immunoSEQ multiplex PCR; in TCRdb, only in-frame clones are kept and a portion is missing. Seen here are 130,000 or so clones, more than 75% observed once, and the top ten hold 20% to 25%. Worth noting for this clone: Its antigen is still unknown.

This rearrangement joins TRBV24-1 to TRBJ2-3; D gene ambiguous. The sequence derives from an adult in good health. The sequenced sample was peripheral blood, obtained on day 0 of AZD1222 vaccination. Here the CDR3 reads CATSGRITDTQYF. In DNA, the CDR3 is TGTGCCACCAGTGGCCGTATCACAGATACGCAGTATTTT.